The 23 T cell receptor beta chains reported below all come from one sample, sequenced in a study of T cells in Graves' hyperthyroidism and ophthalmopathy. TCR beta CDR3 region amplification was performed from RNA transcripts. Using the HTBI primer set, a first-round RT-PCR was run on the TCR CDR3. TCRdb processed the multiplex PCR reads anew with MiXCR; each CDR3 protein has one entry. The sample shows about 500,000 distinct CDR3 sequences, about 15% of them seen only once. Material: blood. Receptor source: a young woman with Graves' ophthalmopathy.

This clonotype was observed at least ten times. V is TRBV7-8 and J is TRBJ2-1; tentative D call: TRBD1 (5 bases). V lost 5 bases, J lost 5 bases, and 16 bases lay in between. CDR3 length equals 15 residues. The germline gives CDR1 SGHVS, CDR2 FQNEAQ. CDR3 sequence: CASSNKYRRDNEQFF. CDR3 sequence (DNA): TGTGCCAGCAGCAACAAGTACAGGAGAGACAATGAGCAGTTCTTC.

The J gene is TRBJ1-2, the V gene TRBV13, with D perhaps matching TRBD1 (6 bases). The germline V and J ends were trimmed by 6 bases and 4 bases, with 24 bases remaining between them. The CDR3 covers 17 residues. CDR1 and CDR2 (germline): PRHDT, FYEKMQ (reference sequence). As DNA, the CDR3 is TGTGCCAGCAGGTCACAGGGCGGGATTACCATCGGCTATGGCTACACCTTC. The encoded protein is CASRSQGGITIGYGYTF. The complete variable domain, with remaining parts taken from reference TRBV13 and TRBJ1-2, reads AAGVIQSPRHLIKEKRETATLKCYPIPRHDTVYWYQQGPGQDPQFLISFYEKMQSDKGSIPDRFSAQQFSDYHSELNMSSLELGDSALYFCASRSQGGITIGYGYTFGSGTRLTVV.

The CDR3 DNA follows: TGTGCCAGTAGTATACTCGGGAACACAGATACGCAGTATTTT. This encodes CASSILGNTDTQYF. This chain uses TRBV19 with TRBJ2-3, with D perhaps TRBD2 (5 bases). Trimming removed 2 bases from V and 2 bases from J, with 8 bases in between. This CDR3 is 14 amino acids long. Per the germline V gene, CDR1 is LNHDA and CDR2 is SQIVND (reference sequence).

J is TRBJ2-5 and V is TRBV20-1, with D possibly matching TRBD1 (7 bases). The V gene lost 5 bases and the J gene lost 7 bases, with 26 bases spanning the gap. The CDR3 is 16 residues long. Germline V gene lookup returns CDR1 DFQATT and CDR2 SNEGSKA (reference sequence). Here the CDR3 reads CSARLPGQRGVGTQYF. CDR3 DNA: TGCAGTGCTCGTCTTCCGGGACAGAGGGGGGTAGGGACCCAGTACTTC.

This chain joins TRBV11-2 and TRBJ2-5; unclear D gene. The ends were cut back, 5 bases at V and 4 bases at J, with 8 bases in the middle. The germline V gene encodes CDR1 SGHAT and CDR2 FQNNGV. CDR3 length: 12 residues. The CDR3 region has the DNA TGTGCCAGCAGCCCCCATCGAGAGACCCAGTACTTC. It specifies CASSPHRETQYF.

At least ten counts were recorded for this clonotype. This sequence joins TRBV7-2 and TRBJ2-3; D not resolved. Germline V gene data show CDR1 as SGHTA and CDR2 as FQGNSA. Trimming pared 2 bases from V and 4 bases from J, leaving 7 bases between. CDR3 length: 13 residues. The CDR3 nucleotides read TGTGCCAGCAGCTTATCCGTGGCAGATACGCAGTATTTT. It translates to CASSLSVADTQYF.

This clonotype was seen many times. The chain employs TRBV7-2 and TRBJ2-1, with D uncertain. The CDR3 spans 13 residues. The V gene's germline CDR1 is SGHTA and CDR2 FQGNSA. V lost 3 bases and J lost 5, with 8 bases in between. The DNA for the CDR3 is TGTGCCAGCAGCTTTGGCTTTAACAATGAGCAGTTCTTC. Translated, it gives CASSFGFNNEQFF.

The chain uses TRBV10-3 and TRBJ2-5, with TRBD2 identical over 10 bases. The CDR3 sequence is 15 residues long. Germline V CDR1 and CDR2: ENHRY, SYGVKD. Unmatched junction bases numbered 13, after V lost 3 bases and J lost 12 bases. The CDR3 loop is CAISEFAPERGGKYF. The CDR3 DNA sequence: TGTGCCATCAGTGAATTTGCCCCGGAGCGGGGGGGGAAGTACTTC.

This clonotype was detected only once. The chain links TRBV6-4 to TRBJ2-3, with D perhaps matching TRBD2 (6 bases). V gave up 2 bases and J gave up 3 bases, with 9 bases separating them. The CDR3 runs 14 residues. Per the germline V gene, CDR1 is MRHNA and CDR2 is SNTAGT. CDR3 in amino acids: CASSDGLATDTQYF. The CDR3 DNA reads as TGTGCCAGCAGTGACGGGCTAGCGACAGATACGCAGTATTTT.

Note on this clonotype: With a much larger clone just one base away, this may be a read error. The chain is built from TRBV12-3 or TRBV12-4 and TRBJ1-2; D gene unclear. Trimming left V 6 bases short and J 4 bases short, with 21 bases between. CDR3 length: 16 residues. The CDR3 DNA sequence: TGTGCCAGCAGCCCCGTGGCTCCTTTAGGGTTCTATGGCTACACCTTC. Its translation is CASSPVAPLGFYGYTF.

This clonotype was picked up many times. The chain recombines TRBV27 with TRBJ2-7; no clear D gene. CDR3 length: 13 residues. Trimming stripped 0 bases from V and 3 bases from J, with 6 bases between. Germline assignment: CDR1 MNHEY and CDR2 SMNVEV (reference sequence). The CDR3 is CASSLSLDYEQYF. CDR3 sequence (DNA): TGTGCCAGCAGTTTATCGCTGGACTACGAGCAGTACTTC.

This clonotype was seen at least ten times. The chain couples TRBV5-6 to TRBJ2-3, with D hard to call. V shed 10 bases and J shed 6 bases, with 15 bases lying between them. Germline loops: CDR1 SGHDT, CDR2 YYEEEE. This CDR3 contains 12 residues. CDR3 sequence reads: CASQAGEDTQYF. In DNA, the CDR3 is TGTGCCTCTCAAGCCGGTGAGGATACGCAGTATTTT.

V gene TRBV4-3 combines with J gene TRBJ1-2; 9 bases are shared with TRBD1. Germline V gene data show CDR1 as LGHNA and CDR2 as YSLEER. The CDR3 runs to 15 residues. The V gene end was trimmed by 0 bases and the J gene end by 5 bases; junction bases not matched to a gene: 4. CDR3 DNA: TGCGCCAGCAGCCAAGATATTGGGACAGGGTATGGCTACACCTTC. Its protein product is CASSQDIGTGYGYTF.

There are a few counts of this clonotype. The V gene is TRBV5-5, the J gene TRBJ2-2; no clear D. Germline CDR1 reads SGHKS; CDR2 reads YYEKEE (reference sequence). The germline V and J ends were trimmed by 2 bases and 2 bases, with 13 bases remaining between them. This CDR3 is 16 amino acids long. The CDR3 sequence: CASSFIGIDNTGELFF. The CDR3 coding sequence is TGTGCCAGCAGCTTTATTGGGATCGATAACACCGGGGAGCTGTTTTTT.

This clonotype was counted many times. The chain recombines TRBV5-1 with TRBJ1-1; no reliable D call. Germline V gene lookup returns CDR1 SGHRS and CDR2 YFSETQ. The V end was cut by 4 bases, the J end by 0 bases, with 10 bases between. The CDR3 covers 14 residues. The CDR3 spells CASSRAQMNTEAFF. CDR3 nucleotide sequence: TGCGCCAGCAGCCGCGCACAGATGAACACTGAAGCTTTCTTT.

The sample holds a few counts of this clonotype. This sequence joins TRBV4-3 and TRBJ1-3; D unclear. Trimming pared 10 bases from V and 4 bases from J, leaving 14 bases between. The CDR3 sequence is 13 residues long. Germline CDR1 and CDR2: LGHNA and YSLEER. The CDR3 sequence is CATSATGGNTIYF. CDR3 DNA sequence: TGCGCCACCTCCGCCACGGGGGGAAACACCATATATTTT.

The sample holds a few counts of this clonotype. V is TRBV29-1 and J is TRBJ1-1; D remains unclear. The CDR3 runs 12 residues. Germline CDR1 is SQVTM and CDR2 is ANQGSEA. The ends were cut back, 6 bases at V and 5 bases at J, with 13 bases in the middle. The chain's CDR3 is CSVRRPGTEAFF. The CDR3 DNA is TGCAGCGTGCGGCGGCCGGGTACTGAAGCTTTCTTT.

This clonotype was detected many times. The rearrangement links TRBV3-1 to TRBJ2-1; perhaps TRBD1 as D (5 bases). Germline V gene data show CDR1 as LGHDT and CDR2 as YNNKEL (reference sequence). Deletions cut 3 bases from V and 8 bases from J, with 11 bases between. CDR3 length equals 13 residues. CDR3 sequence: CASSQLRVHEQFF. CDR3 coding DNA: TGTGCCAGCAGCCAGCTCAGGGTCCATGAGCAGTTCTTC.

This clonotype occurred many times. The chain employs TRBV12-3 or TRBV12-4 and TRBJ2-1; TRBD1 is a possible D gene (6 bases). The V and J ends lost 5 bases and 8 bases respectively, with 16 bases between them. The CDR3 sequence is 14 residues long. The CDR3 spells CASSPQGSEDEQFF. The CDR3 DNA reads as TGTGCCAGCAGTCCCCAGGGGTCCGAGGATGAGCAGTTCTTC.

Ten or more counts support this clonotype. The chain combines TRBV28 with TRBJ1-1, with D possibly matching TRBD1 (6 bases). Germline lookup yields CDR1 MDHEN and CDR2 SYDVKM. The CDR3 spans 15 residues. The ends were cut back, 6 bases at V and 0 bases at J, with 14 bases in the middle. The CDR3 spells CASSRGGGMNTEAFF. DNA for the CDR3: TGTGCCAGCAGCCGCGGAGGGGGGATGAACACTGAAGCTTTCTTT.

This clonotype was counted between two and nine times. The chain employs TRBV6-1 and TRBJ2-1, with 7 bases aligning to TRBD1. V was clipped by 7 bases and J by 3 bases; unmatched bases: 9. Germline loops: CDR1 MNHNS, CDR2 SASEGT. The CDR3 extends over 15 amino acids. CDR3 loop: CASTISRDSYNEQFF. The DNA of the CDR3 is TGTGCCAGCACCATCAGCCGGGACAGCTACAATGAGCAGTTCTTC.

In its sample, this clonotype was seen many times. The chain recombines TRBV20-1 with TRBJ2-1, with 9 bases aligning to TRBD1. V was clipped by 0 bases and J by 13 bases; unmatched bases: 7. From germline, CDR1 is DFQATT and CDR2 SNEGSKA (reference sequence). The CDR3 sequence is 13 residues long. The CDR3 protein is CSARDRDRGYQFF. The CDR3 DNA follows: TGCAGTGCTAGAGACCGTGACAGGGGGTATCAGTTCTTC.

The chain uses TRBV29-1 and TRBJ2-7; a possible D gene is TRBD1 (5 bases). The CDR3 is made up of 12 amino acids. V was trimmed by 4 bases and J by 9 bases, leaving 16 bases between them. The germline CDR1 and CDR2 sequences are SQVTM and ANQGSEA. The CDR3: CSVAIGDVVQYF. The DNA of the CDR3 is TGCAGCGTTGCGATAGGGGATGTTGTGCAGTACTTC.